This TCR beta chain was recovered during a study of cytomegalovirus exposure and HLA in healthy donors. It was with 60 Vbeta and 13 Jbeta primers that the PCR ran. Repertoires were generated with immunoSEQ multiplex PCR, while TCRdb's copy carries only in-frame clones and drops some. This sample carries 130,000 to 150,000 clones, about 82% of them seen once, and the ten largest clones take around 3.2%. Germline-derived CDR1 and CDR2 are SGHKS and YYEKEE (reference sequence). The V gene lost 4 bases and the J gene lost 3 bases, with 16 bases spanning the gap. The CDR3 is 16 residues long. The sequence derives from a male donor in good health and CMV-seronegative. Sequencing input: PBMCs. V and J are TRBV5-5 and TRBJ2-2; a possible D gene is TRBD1 (5 bases). The CDR3 protein is CASSPLLTGYTGELFF. Written as DNA, the CDR3 is TGTGCCAGCAGCCCCCTCTTAACAGGCTACACCGGGGAGCTGTTTTTT.